The 8 T cell receptor beta chains listed next were all sequenced from one sample in a study of blood T cells in healthy people across ages. Alongside a J-beta primer mix, a sample-barcoded 5' primer served in a second PCR lasting roughly 7 to 11 cycles. TCRdb ran MiXCR on the 5' RACE reads and lists one entry per CDR3 protein. The data contain approximately 1,000,000 distinct CDR3 sequences, 40% to 45% of them singletons. The sequenced material came from blood. Receptor source: a woman aged 55-69 years in good health.

The chain joins TRBV28 to TRBJ1-2; tentatively, D is TRBD1 (5 bases). The CDR3 has 19 residues. The germline V gene has CDR1 MDHEN and CDR2 SYDVKM. Trimming cost V 2 bases and J 4 bases, with 26 bases left between them. This CDR3 is CASSLIRAGRGIKIYGYTF. Written as DNA, the CDR3 is TGTGCCAGCAGTTTAATCAGGGCGGGTAGGGGTATTAAAATCTATGGCTACACCTTC.

The chain links TRBV20-1 to TRBJ1-5; 7 nucleotides line up with TRBD1. This CDR3 spans 15 amino acids. From germline, CDR1 is DFQATT and CDR2 SNEGSKA (reference sequence). With 6 bases clipped from V and 1 base from J, the junction kept 9 bases outside the gene matches. Here the CDR3 DNA reads TGCAGTGCCTCGCGACAGGGTGGGAGCAATCAGCCCCAGCATTTT. This gives the protein CSASRQGGSNQPQHF.

V gene TRBV20-1 combines with J gene TRBJ2-4, with a possible D match to TRBD2 (7 bases). V was shortened by 0 bases and J by 13 bases, with 22 bases between the two germline ends. The germline V gene has CDR1 DFQATT and CDR2 SNEGSKA (reference sequence). The CDR3 sequence is 15 residues long. The CDR3 region is CSARDTRGGYNEQYF. Here the CDR3 DNA reads TGCAGTGCTAGAGATACGCGCGGGGGCTACAATGAGCAGTACTTC.

This clonotype was detected only a few times. This chain connects TRBV20-1 to TRBJ1-2; 9 nucleotides agree with TRBD1. CDR1 is DFQATT, CDR2 SNEGSKA, per germline (reference sequence). This CDR3 is 14 amino acids long. The V and J ends lost 1 base and 8 bases, in that order; junction bases with no gene match: 8. The CDR3 DNA reads TGCAGTGCTAGAGTCCTCCGGGACAGGGAAGGCTACACCTTC. It translates to CSARVLRDREGYTF.

This clonotype was counted at least ten times. This chain links TRBV11-1 with TRBJ2-1; D possibly matches TRBD1 or TRBD2 (6 bases each). With 7 bases removed from V and 9 bases from J, the gap between germline ends came to 22 bases. CDR3 length equals 15 residues. From germline, CDR1 is SGHAT and CDR2 FQDESV (reference sequence). CDR3 in amino acids: CASIKGGVRAREQFF. The CDR3 DNA is TGTGCCAGCATCAAGGGGGGAGTCCGGGCACGTGAGCAGTTCTTC.

This chain uses TRBV3-1 with TRBJ2-3; no clear D. V was shortened by 0 bases and J by 4 bases, with 11 bases between the two germline ends. The germline V gene has CDR1 LGHDT and CDR2 YNNKEL (reference sequence). There are 15 residues in the CDR3. CDR3 sequence (DNA): TGTGCCAGCAGCCAAGATCCCAGGAGTCCAGATACGCAGTATTTT. As protein: CASSQDPRSPDTQYF.

The chain uses TRBV9 and TRBJ2-5; 8 bases agree with TRBD2. Looked up from germline, CDR1 is SGDLS and CDR2 is YYNGEE. The length of the CDR3 is 16 residues. Trimming at V came to 0 bases and at J to 4 bases, leaving 8 bases not matched to a gene. The CDR3 sequence is CASSVEEREIVETQYF. In DNA, the CDR3 is TGTGCCAGCAGCGTAGAGGAGCGGGAGATCGTAGAGACCCAGTACTTC.

The V call is TRBV20-1, the J call TRBJ1-1; a weak D match, TRBD1 (6 bases). The CDR3 length is 14 residues. V shed 5 bases and J shed 0 bases, with 13 bases lying between them. Germline V gives CDR1 DFQATT, CDR2 SNEGSKA (reference sequence). CDR3 sequence reads: CSAVGHHLNTEAFF. The CDR3 DNA reads TGCAGTGCTGTGGGACACCACCTGAACACTGAAGCTTTCTTT.